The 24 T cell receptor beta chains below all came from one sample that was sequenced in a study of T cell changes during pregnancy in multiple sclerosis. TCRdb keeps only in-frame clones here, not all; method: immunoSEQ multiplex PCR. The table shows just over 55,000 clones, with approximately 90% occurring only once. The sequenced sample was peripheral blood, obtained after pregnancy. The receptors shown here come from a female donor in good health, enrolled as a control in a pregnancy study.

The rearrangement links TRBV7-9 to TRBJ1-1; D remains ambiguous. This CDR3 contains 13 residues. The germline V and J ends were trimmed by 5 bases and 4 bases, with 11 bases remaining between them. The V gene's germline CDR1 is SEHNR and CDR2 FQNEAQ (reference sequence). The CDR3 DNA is TGTGCCAGCAGCCTCACGACGGGCACTGAAGCTTTCTTT. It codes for CASSLTTGTEAFF. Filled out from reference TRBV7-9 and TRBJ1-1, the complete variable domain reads DTGVSQNPRHKITKRGQNVTFRCDPISEHNRLYWYRQTLGQGPEFLTYFQNEAQLEKSRLLSDRFSAERPKGSFSTLEIQRTEQGDSAMYLCASSLTTGTEAFFGQGTRLTVV.

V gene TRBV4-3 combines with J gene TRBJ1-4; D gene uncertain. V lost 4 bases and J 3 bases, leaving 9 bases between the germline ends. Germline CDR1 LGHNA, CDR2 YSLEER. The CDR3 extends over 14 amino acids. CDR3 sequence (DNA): TGCGCCAGCAGCCCGGGATTTCCTAATGAAAAACTGTTTTTT. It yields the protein CASSPGFPNEKLFF.

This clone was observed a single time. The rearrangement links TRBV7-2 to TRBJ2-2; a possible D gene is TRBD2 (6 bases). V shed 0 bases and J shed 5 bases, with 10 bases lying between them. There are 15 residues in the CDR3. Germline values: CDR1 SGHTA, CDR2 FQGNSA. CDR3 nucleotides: TGTGCCAGCAGCTTAGCACTGACTAGGACCGGGGAGCTGTTTTTT. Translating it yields CASSLALTRTGELFF.

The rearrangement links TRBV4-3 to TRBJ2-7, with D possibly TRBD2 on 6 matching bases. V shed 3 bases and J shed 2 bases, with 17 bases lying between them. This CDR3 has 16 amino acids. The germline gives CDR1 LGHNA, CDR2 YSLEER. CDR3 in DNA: TGCGCCAGCAGCCACTCGGCGACGGGGGAGACCTACGAGCAGTACTTC. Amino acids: CASSHSATGETYEQYF.

The chain's CDR3 is CASSLGWGQPTNEKLFF. The CDR3 region has the DNA TGTGCCAGCAGCTTAGGGTGGGGGCAGCCAACTAATGAAAAACTGTTTTTT. The chain is built from TRBV7-2 and TRBJ1-4, with a tentative D call TRBD1 (6 bases). V was trimmed by 1 base and J by 0 bases, leaving 12 bases between them. Germline assignment: CDR1 SGHTA and CDR2 FQGNSA. The CDR3 sequence is 17 residues long.

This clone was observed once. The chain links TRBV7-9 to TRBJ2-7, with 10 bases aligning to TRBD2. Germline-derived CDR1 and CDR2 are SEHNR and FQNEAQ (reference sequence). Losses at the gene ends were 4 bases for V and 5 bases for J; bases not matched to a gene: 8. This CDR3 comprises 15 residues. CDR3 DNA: TGTGCCAGCAGCTCCCTAGCGGGAGCCGTAGACGAGCAGTACTTC. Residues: CASSSLAGAVDEQYF.

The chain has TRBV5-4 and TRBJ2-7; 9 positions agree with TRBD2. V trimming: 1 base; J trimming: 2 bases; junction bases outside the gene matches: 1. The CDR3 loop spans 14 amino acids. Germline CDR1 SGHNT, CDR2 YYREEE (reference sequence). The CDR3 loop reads CASSLSGGTYEQYF. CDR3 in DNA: TGTGCCAGCAGCTTGAGCGGGGGGACCTACGAGCAGTACTTC.

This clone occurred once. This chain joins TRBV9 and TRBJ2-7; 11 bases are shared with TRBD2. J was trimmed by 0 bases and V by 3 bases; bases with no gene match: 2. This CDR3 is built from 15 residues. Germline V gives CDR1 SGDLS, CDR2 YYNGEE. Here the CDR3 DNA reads TGTGCCAGCAGCGGTGGGACTAGCGGCTCCTACGAGCAGTACTTC. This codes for CASSGGTSGSYEQYF.

CDR3 amino acids: CASRLAGGYTGELFF. CDR3 bases: TGTGCCAGCAGATTAGCGGGGGGGTACACCGGGGAGCTGTTTTTT. V and J are TRBV5-6 and TRBJ2-2; 11 nucleotides line up with TRBD2. The junction had 3 bases not matched to a gene; V was cut back by 5 bases and J by 3 bases. The CDR3 loop spans 15 amino acids. Germline lookup yields CDR1 SGHDT and CDR2 YYEEEE.

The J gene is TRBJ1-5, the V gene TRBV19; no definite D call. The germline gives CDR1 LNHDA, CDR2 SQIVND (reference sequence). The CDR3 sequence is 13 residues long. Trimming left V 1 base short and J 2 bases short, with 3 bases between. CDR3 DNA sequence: TGTGCCAGTAGTATAGCCGGCAATCAGCCCCAGCATTTT. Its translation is CASSIAGNQPQHF.

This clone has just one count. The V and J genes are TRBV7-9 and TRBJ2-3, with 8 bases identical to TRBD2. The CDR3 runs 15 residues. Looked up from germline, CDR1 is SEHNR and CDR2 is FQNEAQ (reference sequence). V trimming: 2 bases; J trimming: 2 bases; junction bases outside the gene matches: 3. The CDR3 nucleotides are TGTGCCAGCAGCTTACGCGGGGGGCCCACAGATACGCAGTATTTT. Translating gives CASSLRGGPTDTQYF.

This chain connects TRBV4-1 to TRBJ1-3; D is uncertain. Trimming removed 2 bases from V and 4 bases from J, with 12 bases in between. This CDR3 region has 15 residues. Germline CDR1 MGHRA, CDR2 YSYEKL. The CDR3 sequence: CASSQMWAAGNTIYF. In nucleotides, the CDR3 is TGCGCCAGCAGCCAAATGTGGGCTGCAGGAAACACCATATATTTT.

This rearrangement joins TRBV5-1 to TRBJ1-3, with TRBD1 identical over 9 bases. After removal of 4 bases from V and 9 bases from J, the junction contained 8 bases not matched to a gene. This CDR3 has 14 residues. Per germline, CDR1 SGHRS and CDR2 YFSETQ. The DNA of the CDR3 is TGCGCCAGCAGCCTAGGGACAGGGCGAAGCACCATATATTTT. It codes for CASSLGTGRSTIYF.

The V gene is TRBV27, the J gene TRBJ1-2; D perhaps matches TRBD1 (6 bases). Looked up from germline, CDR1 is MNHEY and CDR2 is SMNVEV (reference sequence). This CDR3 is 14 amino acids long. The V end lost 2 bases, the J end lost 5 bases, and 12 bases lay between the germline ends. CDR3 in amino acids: CASSLKGHLYGYTF. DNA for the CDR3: TGTGCCAGCAGTTTAAAGGGACACCTATATGGCTACACCTTC.

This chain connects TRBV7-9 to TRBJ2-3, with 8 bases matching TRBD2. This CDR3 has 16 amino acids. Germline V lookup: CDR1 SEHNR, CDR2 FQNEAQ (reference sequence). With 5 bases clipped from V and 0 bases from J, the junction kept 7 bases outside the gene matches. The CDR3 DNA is TGTGCCAGCAGCGCCCCAGCGGGGGAAAGCACAGATACGCAGTATTTT. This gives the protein CASSAPAGESTDTQYF.

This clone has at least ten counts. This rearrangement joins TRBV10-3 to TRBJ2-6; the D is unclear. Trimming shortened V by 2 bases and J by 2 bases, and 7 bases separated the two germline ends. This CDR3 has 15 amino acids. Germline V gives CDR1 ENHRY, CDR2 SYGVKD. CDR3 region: CAISETATGANVLTF. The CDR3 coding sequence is TGTGCCATCAGTGAGACAGCAACTGGGGCCAACGTCCTGACTTTC.

CDR3 in DNA: TGTGCCAGCAGCCGGATCCTAGCGGGGCCTGGAGAGCAGTACTTC. Translating it yields CASSRILAGPGEQYF. This chain connects TRBV14 to TRBJ2-5; 9 nucleotides line up with TRBD2. Looked up from germline, CDR1 is SGHDN and CDR2 is FVKESK. V shed 4 bases and J 11 bases; nucleotides not matched to a gene: 14. This CDR3 spans 15 amino acids.

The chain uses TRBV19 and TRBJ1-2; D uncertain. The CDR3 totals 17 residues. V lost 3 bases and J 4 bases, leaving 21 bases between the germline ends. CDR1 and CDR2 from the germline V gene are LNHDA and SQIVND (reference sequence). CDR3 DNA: TGTGCCAGTAGTATCTCTCTTCGGGGTACCCCGCCCTATGGCTACACCTTC. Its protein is CASSISLRGTPPYGYTF.

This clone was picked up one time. In DNA, the CDR3 is TGTGCCAGCAGTCCAAGACAGGTTTCGCCTAACTATGGCTACACCTTC. This sequence encodes CASSPRQVSPNYGYTF. The chain has TRBV28 and TRBJ1-2; TRBD1 is a possible D gene (6 bases). This CDR3 has 16 residues. CDR1 is MDHEN, CDR2 SYDVKM, per germline. V lost 5 bases and J 0 bases, leaving 16 bases between the germline ends.

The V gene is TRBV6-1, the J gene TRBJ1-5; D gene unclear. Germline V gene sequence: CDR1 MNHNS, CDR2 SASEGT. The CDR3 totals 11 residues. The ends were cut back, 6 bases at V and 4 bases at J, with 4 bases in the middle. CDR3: CASSLNQPQHF. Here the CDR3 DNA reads TGTGCCAGCAGCCTGAATCAGCCCCAGCATTTT.

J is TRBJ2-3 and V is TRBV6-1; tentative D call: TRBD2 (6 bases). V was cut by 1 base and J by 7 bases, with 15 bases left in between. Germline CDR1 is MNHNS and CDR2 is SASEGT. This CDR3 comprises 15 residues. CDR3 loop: CASSEGNSGLYTQYF. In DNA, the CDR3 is TGTGCCAGCAGTGAAGGGAATAGCGGATTATATACGCAGTATTTT.

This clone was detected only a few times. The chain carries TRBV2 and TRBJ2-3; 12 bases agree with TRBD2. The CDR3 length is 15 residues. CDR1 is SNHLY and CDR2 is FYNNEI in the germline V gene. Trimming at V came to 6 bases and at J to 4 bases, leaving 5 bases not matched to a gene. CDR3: CASRTTSGSADTQYF. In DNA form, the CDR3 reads TGTGCCAGCAGGACGACTAGCGGGAGTGCAGATACGCAGTATTTT. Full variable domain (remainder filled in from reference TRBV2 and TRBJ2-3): EPEVTQTPSHQVTQMGQEVILRCVPISNHLYFYWYRQILGQKVEFLVSFYNNEISEKSEIFDDQFSVERPDGSNFTLKIRSTKLEDSAMYFCASRTTSGSADTQYFGPGTRLTVL.

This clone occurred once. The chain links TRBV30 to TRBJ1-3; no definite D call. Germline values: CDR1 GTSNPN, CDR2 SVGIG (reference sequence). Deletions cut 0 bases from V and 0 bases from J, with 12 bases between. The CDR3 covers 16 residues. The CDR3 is CAWSVPRSSSGNTIYF. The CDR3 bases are TGTGCCTGGAGTGTACCTAGGAGTAGCTCTGGAAACACCATATATTTT.

The CDR3: CASSLDRGQGGYTF. In nucleotides, the CDR3 is TGTGCCAGCAGCTTAGACAGGGGGCAGGGTGGCTACACCTTC. This chain joins TRBV7-2 and TRBJ1-2; TRBD1 matches 9 bases. Unmatched junction bases numbered 4, after V lost 1 base and J lost 7 bases. Germline CDR1 is SGHTA and CDR2 is FQGNSA. This CDR3 is built from 14 residues.